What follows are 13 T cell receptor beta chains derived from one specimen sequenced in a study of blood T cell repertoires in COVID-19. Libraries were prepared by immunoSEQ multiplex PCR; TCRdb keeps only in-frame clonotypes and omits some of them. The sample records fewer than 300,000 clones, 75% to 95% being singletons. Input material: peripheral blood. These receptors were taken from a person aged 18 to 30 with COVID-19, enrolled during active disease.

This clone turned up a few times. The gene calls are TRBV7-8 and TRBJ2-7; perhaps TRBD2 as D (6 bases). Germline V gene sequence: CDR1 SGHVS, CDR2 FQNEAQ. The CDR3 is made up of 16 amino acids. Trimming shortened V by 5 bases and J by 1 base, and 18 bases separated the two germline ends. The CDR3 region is CASSRRSGGASYEQYF. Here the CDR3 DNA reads TGTGCCAGCAGCCGACGCAGCGGAGGGGCATCCTACGAGCAGTACTTC.

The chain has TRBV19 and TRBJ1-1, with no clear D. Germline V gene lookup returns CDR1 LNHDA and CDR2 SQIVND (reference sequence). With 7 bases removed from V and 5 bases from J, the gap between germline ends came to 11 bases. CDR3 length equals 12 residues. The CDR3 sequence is CASKLRGTEAFF. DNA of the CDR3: TGTGCCAGTAAACTTCGGGGTACTGAAGCTTTCTTT. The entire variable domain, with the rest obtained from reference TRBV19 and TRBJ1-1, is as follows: DGGITQSPKYLFRKEGQNVTLSCEQNLNHDAMYWYRQDPGQGLRLIYYSQIVNDFQKGDIAEGYSVSREKKESFPLTVTSAQKNPTAFYLCASKLRGTEAFFGQGTRLTVV.

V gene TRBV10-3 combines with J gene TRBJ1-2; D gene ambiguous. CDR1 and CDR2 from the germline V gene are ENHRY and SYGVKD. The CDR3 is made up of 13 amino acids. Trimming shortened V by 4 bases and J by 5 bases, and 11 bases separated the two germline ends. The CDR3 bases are TGTGCCATCAGTGTTGATCAACTTTATGGCTACACCTTC. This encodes CAISVDQLYGYTF.

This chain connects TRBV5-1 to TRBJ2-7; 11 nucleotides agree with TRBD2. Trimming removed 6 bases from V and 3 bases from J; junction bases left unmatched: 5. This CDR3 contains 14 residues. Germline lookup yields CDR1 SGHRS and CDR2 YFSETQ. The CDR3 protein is CASKAGTSGYEQYF. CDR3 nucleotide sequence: TGCGCCAGCAAAGCCGGGACTAGCGGCTACGAGCAGTACTTC. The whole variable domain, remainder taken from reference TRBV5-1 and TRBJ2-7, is KAGVTQTPRYLIKTRGQQVTLSCSPISGHRSVSWYQQTPGQGLQFLFEYFSETQRNKGNFPGRFSGRQFSNSRSEMNVSTLELGDSALYLCASKAGTSGYEQYFGPGTRLTVT.

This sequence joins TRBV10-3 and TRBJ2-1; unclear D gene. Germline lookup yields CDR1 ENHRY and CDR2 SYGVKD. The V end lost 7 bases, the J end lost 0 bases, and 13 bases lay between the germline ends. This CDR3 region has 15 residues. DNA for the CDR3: TGTGCCATCACTGGAGTGGCTAGCTCCTACAATGAGCAGTTCTTC. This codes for CAITGVASSYNEQFF.

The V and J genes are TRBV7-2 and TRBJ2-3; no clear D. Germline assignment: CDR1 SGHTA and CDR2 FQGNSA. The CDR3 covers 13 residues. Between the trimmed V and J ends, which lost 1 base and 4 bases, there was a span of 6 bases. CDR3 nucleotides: TGTGCCAGCAGCTTAGGAGGATCAGATACGCAGTATTTT. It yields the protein CASSLGGSDTQYF.

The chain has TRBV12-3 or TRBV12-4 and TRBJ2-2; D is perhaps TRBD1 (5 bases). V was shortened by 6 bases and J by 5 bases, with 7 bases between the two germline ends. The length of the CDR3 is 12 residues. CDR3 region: CASSHRTGELFF. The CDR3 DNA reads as TGTGCCAGCAGCCACAGGACCGGGGAGCTGTTTTTT.

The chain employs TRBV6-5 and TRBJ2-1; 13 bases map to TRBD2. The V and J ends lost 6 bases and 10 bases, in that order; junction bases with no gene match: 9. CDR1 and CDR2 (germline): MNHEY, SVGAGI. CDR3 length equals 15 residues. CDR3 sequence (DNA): TGTGCCAGCAGGAGACTAGCGGGGGGCATTGCGGAGCAGTTCTTC. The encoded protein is CASRRLAGGIAEQFF.

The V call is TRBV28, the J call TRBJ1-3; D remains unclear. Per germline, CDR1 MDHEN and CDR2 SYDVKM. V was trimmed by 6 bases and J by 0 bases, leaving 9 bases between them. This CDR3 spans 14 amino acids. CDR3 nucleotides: TGTGCCAGCAGCGACATAGACTCTGGAAACACCATATATTTT. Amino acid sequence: CASSDIDSGNTIYF.

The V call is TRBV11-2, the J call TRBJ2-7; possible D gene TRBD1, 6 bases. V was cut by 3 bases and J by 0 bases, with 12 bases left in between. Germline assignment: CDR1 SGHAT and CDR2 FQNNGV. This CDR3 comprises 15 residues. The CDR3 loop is CASSFATGPSYEQYF. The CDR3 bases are TGTGCCAGCAGCTTCGCGACAGGTCCCTCCTACGAGCAGTACTTC.

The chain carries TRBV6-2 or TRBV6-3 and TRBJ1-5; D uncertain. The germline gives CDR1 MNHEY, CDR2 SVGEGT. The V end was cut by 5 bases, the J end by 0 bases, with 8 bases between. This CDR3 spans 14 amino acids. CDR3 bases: TGTGCCAGCAGTAGCGGGTTTAGCAATCAGCCCCAGCATTTT. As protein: CASSSGFSNQPQHF.

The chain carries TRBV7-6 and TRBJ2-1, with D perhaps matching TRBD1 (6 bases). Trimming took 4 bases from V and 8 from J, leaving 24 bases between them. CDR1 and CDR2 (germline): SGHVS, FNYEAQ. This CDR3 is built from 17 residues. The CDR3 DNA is TGTGCCAGCAGCTCGAAAAGGTCGGCAACAGGGTACCATGAGCAGTTCTTC. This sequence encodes CASSSKRSATGYHEQFF.

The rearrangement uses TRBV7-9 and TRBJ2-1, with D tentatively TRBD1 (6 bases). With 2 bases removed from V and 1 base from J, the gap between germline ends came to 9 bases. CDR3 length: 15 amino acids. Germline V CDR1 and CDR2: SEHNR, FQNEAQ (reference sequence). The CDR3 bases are TGTGCCAGCAGCTTATTGACAGGTTCCTACAATGAGCAGTTCTTC. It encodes CASSLLTGSYNEQFF.